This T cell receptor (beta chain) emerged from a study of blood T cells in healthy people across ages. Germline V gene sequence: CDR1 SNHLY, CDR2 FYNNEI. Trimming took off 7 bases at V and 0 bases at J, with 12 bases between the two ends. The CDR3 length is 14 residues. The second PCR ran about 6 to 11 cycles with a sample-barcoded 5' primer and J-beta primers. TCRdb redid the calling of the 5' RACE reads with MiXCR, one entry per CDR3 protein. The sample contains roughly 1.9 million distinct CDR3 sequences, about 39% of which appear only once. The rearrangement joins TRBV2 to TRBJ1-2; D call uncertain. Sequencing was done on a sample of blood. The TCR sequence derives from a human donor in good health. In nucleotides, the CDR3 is TGTGCCAGCAATGAGGGCAGGACTAACTATGGCTACACCTTC. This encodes CASNEGRTNYGYTF.